Its frequency marks the clone carrying this TCR beta chain as medium-sized. The antigen remains unidentified. Profiled with immunoSEQ multiplex PCR; TCRdb holds only in-frame clones, not every one. The table for this sample gives about 2,500 clones. Matched peripheral blood accompanied the synovial fluid taken from each patient with active arthritis. Donors were some 11 juvenile idiopathic arthritis patients with active disease, 3 polyarticular and 8 oligoarticular. The CDR3 spans 14 residues. The entry carries no DNA sequence. The data were obtained in a study of synovial regulatory T cells in juvenile arthritis. Turning to the study itself: One patient received methotrexate plus infliximab; one lacked treatment information.

Study conclusions and caveats: Synovial Tregs shared more CDR3 sequences with iaTregs than other blood Tregs.

Sequenced material: Treg cells from the synovium. The sequence was collected from a donor between 2 and 29 years old with juvenile idiopathic arthritis. This rearrangement joins TRBV6-7 to TRBJ1-5; TCRdb indicates TRBD1, and absent DNA this call remains unverified. Being an ORF, TRBV6-7 has a function that is uncertain. The CDR3 here is CASSYWDRDQPQHF.